Listed here are 12 T cell receptor beta chains from one sample, sequenced in a study of early T cells in non-severe SARS-CoV-2 infection. TCRdb reprocessed the 5' RACE reads with MiXCR, giving one entry per CDR3 protein. This sample carries tens of thousands of distinct CDR3 sequences, around an eighth of them seen once, and the ten largest clones take approximately 7.5%. The material sequenced was whole blood. Source of these receptors: an adult who was a healthcare worker with PCR-confirmed SARS-CoV-2 infection or an uninfected control (not recorded which).

This clonotype has a handful of counts. CDR3 sequence: CASSLGQGSTEAFF. CDR3 bases: TGTGCCAGCAGCTTAGGGCAGGGCAGCACTGAAGCTTTCTTT. The chain joins TRBV7-9 to TRBJ1-1; weak D call: TRBD1 (5 bases). The V and J ends lost 1 base and 4 bases respectively, with 10 bases between them. CDR3 length: 14 amino acids. Per germline, CDR1 SEHNR and CDR2 FQNEAQ (reference sequence).

V and J are TRBV6-5 and TRBJ1-1; D ambiguous. Germline V gene data show CDR1 as MNHEY and CDR2 as SVGAGI. The V end lost 5 bases, the J end lost 0 bases, and 10 bases lay between the germline ends. CDR3 length equals 14 residues. CDR3: CASSTQYMNTEAFF. CDR3 DNA sequence: TGTGCCAGCAGTACACAGTACATGAACACTGAAGCTTTCTTT.

The rearrangement joins TRBV12-3 or TRBV12-4 to TRBJ1-5; D is unclear. The CDR3 covers 14 residues. With 5 bases removed from V and 0 bases from J, the gap between germline ends came to 8 bases. This chain's CDR3 is CASSPQASNQPQHF. The CDR3, as DNA: TGTGCCAGCAGTCCCCAGGCTAGCAATCAGCCCCAGCATTTT.

The chain employs TRBV7-9 and TRBJ2-7; 8 positions agree with TRBD2. Germline CDR1 reads SEHNR; CDR2 reads FQNEAQ (reference sequence). This CDR3 spans 14 amino acids. V trimming: 8 bases; J trimming: 0 bases; junction bases outside the gene matches: 6. The CDR3 sequence is CASGFTSGSYEQYF. DNA of the CDR3: TGTGCCAGCGGTTTTACTAGCGGCTCCTACGAGCAGTACTTC. Full variable domain (rest looked up from reference TRBV7-9 and TRBJ2-7): DTGVSQNPRHKITKRGQNVTFRCDPISEHNRLYWYRQTLGQGPEFLTYFQNEAQLEKSRLLSDRFSAERPKGSFSTLEIQRTEQGDSAMYLCASGFTSGSYEQYFGPGTRLTVT.

This clonotype was counted between two and nine times. The chain is built from TRBV10-3 and TRBJ2-1; possible D gene TRBD2, 6 bases. CDR1 and CDR2 (germline): ENHRY, SYGVKD. Trimming removed 8 bases from V and 4 bases from J, with 15 bases in between. The CDR3 runs 14 residues. CDR3 protein: CAISASAIYNEQFF. The CDR3 DNA is TGTGCCATCTCGGCTAGCGCAATTTACAATGAGCAGTTCTTC.

This sequence joins TRBV7-9 and TRBJ2-3, with D uncertain. This CDR3 spans 15 amino acids. Germline CDR1 is SEHNR and CDR2 is FQNEAQ (reference sequence). Trimming cost V 5 bases and J 5 bases, with 17 bases left between them. Here the CDR3 DNA reads TGTGCCAGCAGCCCCCCGACCATAGACCAAGATACGCAGTATTTT. Translated, it gives CASSPPTIDQDTQYF.

This clonotype was counted a few times. The chain has TRBV7-2 and TRBJ2-1; 9 bases fit TRBD2. The J segment lost 4 bases and the V segment lost 6 bases, leaving 10 bases of the junction unmatched. This CDR3 has 16 amino acids. Germline CDR1 SGHTA, CDR2 FQGNSA. CDR3 loop: CASRPTLAGYYNEQFF. The CDR3 DNA reads TGTGCCAGCAGACCTACACTAGCGGGCTATTACAATGAGCAGTTCTTC. The variable domain in full, completed from reference TRBV7-2 and TRBJ2-1, reads GAGVSQSPSNKVTEKGKDVELRCDPISGHTALYWYRQSLGQGLEFLIYFQGNSAPDKSGLPSDRFSAERTGGSVSTLTIQRTQQEDSAVYLCASRPTLAGYYNEQFFGPGTRLTVL.

This clonotype was found many times. The chain couples TRBV30 to TRBJ2-1; no clear D gene. Germline V CDR1 and CDR2: GTSNPN, SVGIG (reference sequence). Trimming shortened V by 2 bases and J by 7 bases, and 6 bases separated the two germline ends. CDR3 length equals 11 residues. Written as DNA, the CDR3 is TGTGCCTGGAGTTGGCTGAATGAGCAGTTCTTC. It encodes CAWSWLNEQFF.

This clonotype showed up just a few times. This chain connects TRBV5-6 to TRBJ2-7, with D possibly TRBD2 on 6 matching bases. V gave up 6 bases and J gave up 0 bases, with 13 bases separating them. This CDR3 has 14 residues. Germline V gene lookup returns CDR1 SGHDT and CDR2 YYEEEE. CDR3 amino acids: CASTPRRDSYEQYF. CDR3 sequence (DNA): TGTGCCAGCACCCCGCGGAGGGACTCCTACGAGCAGTACTTC.

This clonotype was recorded a few times. The DNA is omitted, as the CDR3 cannot be located on it reliably, and the CDR3 follows TCRdb's listing. The V and J genes are TRBV3-1 and TRBJ1-1; the D call in the table, TRBD1, was not verified against the DNA. The CDR3 has 12 amino acids, counting both end residues. Germline lookup yields CDR1 LGHDT and CDR2 YNNKEL (reference sequence). The CDR3 sequence is CASTLVGYGTFF.

This clonotype has ten or more counts. This sequence joins TRBV11-3 and TRBJ1-1; 7 bases match TRBD1. The V gene end was trimmed by 5 bases and the J gene end by 1 base; junction bases not matched to a gene: 7. CDR3 length equals 15 residues. Germline CDR1 SGHNT, CDR2 YENEEA. In DNA form, the CDR3 reads TGTGCCAGCAGCGCGGGAGGGACAGCGAACACTGAAGCTTTCTTT. This gives the protein CASSAGGTANTEAFF.

The chain uses TRBV2 and TRBJ2-1; 12 nucleotides match TRBD1. The CDR3 loop spans 17 amino acids. V was pared by 6 bases and J by 6 bases, with 12 bases of the junction left unmatched. Germline V CDR1 and CDR2: SNHLY, FYNNEI. In DNA, the CDR3 is TGTGCCAGCAGGGGCGGGACAGGGGGCCTCTTCCTCAATGAGCAGTTCTTC. Its translation is CASRGGTGGLFLNEQFF.